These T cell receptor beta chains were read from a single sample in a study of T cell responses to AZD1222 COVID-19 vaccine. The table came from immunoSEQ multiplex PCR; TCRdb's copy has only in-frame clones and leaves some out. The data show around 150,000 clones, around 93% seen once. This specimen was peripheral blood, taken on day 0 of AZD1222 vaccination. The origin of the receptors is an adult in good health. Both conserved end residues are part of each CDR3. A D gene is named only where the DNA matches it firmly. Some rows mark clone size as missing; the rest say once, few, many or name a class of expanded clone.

TGTGCCAGCGGCTACAGGGGAGAGACCCAGTACTTC,CASGYRGETQYF,TRBV6-5,.,TRBD1,TRBJ2-5
TGTGCCAGCAGTTCCAGACAGATTCGGGACATTCAGTACTTC,CASSSRQIRDIQYF,TRBV6-2/TRBV6-3,once,.,TRBJ2-4
TGCGCCAGCAGCACCGGGACTAGCGGGAGCTACGAGCAGTACTTC,CASSTGTSGSYEQYF,TRBV5-1,.,TRBD2,TRBJ2-7
TGTGCCAGCAGCCCGGGGACTAGCGCAACAGATACGCAGTATTTT,CASSPGTSATDTQYF,TRBV11-3,.,TRBD2,TRBJ2-3
TGTGCCAGCACCCCGTTGTACGCTGAAGCTTTCTTT,CASTPLYAEAFF,TRBV12-3/TRBV12-4,.,.,TRBJ1-1
TGTGCCTGGAGCCCAGGCCCCAATGAGCAGTTCTTC,CAWSPGPNEQFF,TRBV30,.,.,TRBJ2-1
TGTGCCAGTAGTGGGGGGATGGGACCTGGAAACACCATATATTTT,CASSGGMGPGNTIYF,TRBV19,.,.,TRBJ1-3
TGTGCCAGCAGCCAAGGAACGGGACGGCCATACCGGCAGCCCCAGCATTTT,CASSQGTGRPYRQPQHF,TRBV3-1/TRBV3-2,.,.,TRBJ1-5
TGTGCCAGCAGTGAACACCCAGGCTTCAATCAGCCCCAGCATTTT,CASSEHPGFNQPQHF,TRBV6-1,.,.,TRBJ1-5
TGTGCCAGCGGAACCTACTTGGTTAAAGAGACCCAGTACTTC,CASGTYLVKETQYF,TRBV5-8,.,.,TRBJ2-5
TGTGCAAGTCGCTTAGCGAAGGGGTGGGACAGGGGGTACGAGCAGTACTTC,CASRLAKGWDRGYEQYF,TRBV12-2,.,.,TRBJ2-7
TGTGCCAGTAGTACCTCTGAAGGGGTCGGAAACACCATATATTTT,CASSTSEGVGNTIYF,TRBV19,once,.,TRBJ1-3
TGTGCCAGCAGCGTAGAAGGTGGGGGCACAGATACGCAGTATTTT,CASSVEGGGTDTQYF,TRBV9,.,.,TRBJ2-3
TGTGCCAGCAGGGGACAGGGAAACACCGGGGAGCTGTTTTTT,CASRGQGNTGELFF,TRBV3-1/TRBV3-2,.,TRBD1,TRBJ2-2
TGTGCCAGCAGTTATCCGGCTAACTATGGCTACACCTTC,CASSYPANYGYTF,TRBV6-2/TRBV6-3,.,.,TRBJ1-2
TGCGCCAGCAGTGAAGGACTAGCGGGATCCTACGAGCAGTACTTC,CASSEGLAGSYEQYF,TRBV10-2,.,TRBD2,TRBJ2-7
TGTGCCAGCAGCCCCCAAGGACTAGAAACCGGGGAGCTGTTTTTT,CASSPQGLETGELFF,TRBV7-3,.,TRBD2,TRBJ2-2
TGCGCCAGCAGCCAAGAAGGTAGGACGGAGCAGTACTTC,CASSQEGRTEQYF,TRBV4-3,.,.,TRBJ2-7
TGTGCCAGCAGTCAGCAACCCAATCAGCCCCAGCATTTT,CASSQQPNQPQHF,TRBV27,.,.,TRBJ1-5
TGCAGCGCCCAACCGGGGGCTGAGCCCTCTGGGGCCAACGTCCTGACTTTC,CSAQPGAEPSGANVLTF,TRBV29-1,.,.,TRBJ2-6
TGTGCCATCAGTGAAGAGATAAGCTCTGGAAACACCATATATTTT,CAISEEISSGNTIYF,TRBV10-3,.,.,TRBJ1-3
TGCGCCAGCAGCCAAGATCCCGGGACAGGGGAAACTGAAGCTTTCTTT,CASSQDPGTGETEAFF,TRBV4-1,.,TRBD1,TRBJ1-1
TGTGCCAGCAGCCTAACAGATACGCAGTATTTT,CASSLTDTQYF,TRBV5-8,.,.,TRBJ2-3